The present entry profiles one T cell receptor beta chain with its context. The CDR3 runs to 17 residues. Looked up from germline, CDR1 is MNHEY and CDR2 is SMNVEV (reference sequence). The V and J ends lost 6 bases and 0 bases respectively, with 20 bases between them. Here immunoSEQ multiplex PCR was the method, and the copy in TCRdb shows in-frame clones only, minus some. The sample consists of about 250,000 clones, about 83% of them appearing once. The entry originates in a study of blood T cell repertoires in COVID-19. This chain links TRBV27 with TRBJ1-1, with D uncertain. The source is a woman between 40 and 55 years old who had recovered from COVID-19. What was sequenced was peripheral blood. The CDR3 protein is CASRRVGGAVMNTEAFF. The CDR3 DNA reads TGTGCCAGCAGGCGCGTGGGAGGTGCCGTCATGAACACTGAAGCTTTCTTT.